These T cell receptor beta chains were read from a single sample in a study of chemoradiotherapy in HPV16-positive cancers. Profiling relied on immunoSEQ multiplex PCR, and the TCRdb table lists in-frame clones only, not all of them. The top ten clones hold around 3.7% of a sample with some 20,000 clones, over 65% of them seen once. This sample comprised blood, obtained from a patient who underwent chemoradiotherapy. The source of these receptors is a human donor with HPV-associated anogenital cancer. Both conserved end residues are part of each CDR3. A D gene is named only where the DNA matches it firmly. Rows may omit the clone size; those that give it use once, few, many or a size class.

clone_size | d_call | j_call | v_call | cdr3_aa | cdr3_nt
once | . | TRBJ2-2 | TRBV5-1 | CASSLGISFTGELFF | TGCGCCAGCAGCTTAGGAATAAGCTTCACCGGGGAGCTGTTTTTT
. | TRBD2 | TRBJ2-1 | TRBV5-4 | CASSIFLAGDSNEQFF | TGTGCCAGCAGCATTTTTCTAGCGGGGGACTCCAATGAGCAGTTCTTC
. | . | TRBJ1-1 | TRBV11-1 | CASSHREGAEAFF | TGTGCCAGCAGCCACAGGGAGGGGGCTGAAGCTTTCTTT
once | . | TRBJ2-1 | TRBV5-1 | CASSLEQDPYNEQFF | TGCGCCAGCAGCTTGGAGCAGGACCCCTACAATGAGCAGTTCTTC
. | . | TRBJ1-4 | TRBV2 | CASSESFWQEGEKLFF | TGTGCCAGCAGTGAAAGTTTCTGGCAGGAAGGTGAAAAACTGTTTTTT
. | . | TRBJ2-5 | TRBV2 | CASSPTPGHETQYF | TGTGCCAGCAGCCCCACTCCGGGTCATGAGACCCAGTACTTC
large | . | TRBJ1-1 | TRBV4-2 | CASSQILRGWVPGLMTEAFF | TGTGCCAGCAGCCAAATTTTACGGGGGTGGGTCCCGGGTCTAATGACTGAAGCTTTCTTT
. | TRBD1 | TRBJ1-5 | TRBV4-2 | CASSQVEAGQGAGQPQHF | TGTGCCAGCAGCCAAGTGGAGGCAGGACAGGGGGCTGGTCAGCCCCAGCATTTT
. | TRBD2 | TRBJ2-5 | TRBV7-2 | CASSLGGGSGGETQYF | TGTGCCAGCAGCTTAGGGGGAGGGTCGGGGGGAGAGACCCAGTACTTC
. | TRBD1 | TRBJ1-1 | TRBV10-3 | CAIRETRDRALNTEAFF | TGTGCCATCAGGGAAACAAGAGACAGGGCTTTGAACACTGAAGCTTTCTTT
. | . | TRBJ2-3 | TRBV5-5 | CASSLETDTQYF | TGTGCCAGCAGCTTGGAGACAGATACGCAGTATTTT
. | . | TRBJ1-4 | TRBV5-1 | CASSSRGGDEKLFF | TGCGCCAGCAGCTCGAGGGGGGGGGATGAAAAACTGTTTTTT
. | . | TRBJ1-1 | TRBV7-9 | CASSLGGPGGPGSEAFF | TGTGCCAGCAGCCTAGGGGGTCCCGGGGGGCCGGGGTCTGAAGCTTTCTTT
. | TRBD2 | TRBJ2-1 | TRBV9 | CASSTLAGANNEQFF | TGTGCCAGCAGTACACTAGCGGGGGCGAACAATGAGCAGTTCTTC
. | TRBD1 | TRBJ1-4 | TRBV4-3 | CASSQEKDRGYEKLFF | TGCGCCAGCAGCCAAGAAAAGGACAGGGGCTATGAAAAACTGTTTTTT
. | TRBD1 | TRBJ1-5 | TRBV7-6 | CASSLADRGDQPQHF | TGTGCCAGCAGCTTAGCCGACAGGGGTGATCAGCCCCAGCATTTT
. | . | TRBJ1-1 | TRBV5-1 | CASSLAGTEKEAFF | TGCGCCAGCAGCTTGGCAGGGACCGAAAAAGAAGCTTTCTTT
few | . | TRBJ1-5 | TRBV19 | CASSIGEEQPQHF | TGTGCCAGTAGTATAGGAGAGGAACAGCCCCAGCATTTT
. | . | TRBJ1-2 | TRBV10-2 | CASSESASGVSGYTF | TGCGCCAGCAGTGAGTCTGCTTCAGGGGTGAGCGGCTACACCTTC
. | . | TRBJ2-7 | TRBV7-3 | CASSLTPDYEQYF | TGTGCCAGCAGCTTAACGCCAGATTACGAGCAGTACTTC
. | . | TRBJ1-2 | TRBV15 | CATSRGGDGYGYTF | TGTGCCACCAGCAGAGGAGGGGACGGCTATGGCTACACCTTC
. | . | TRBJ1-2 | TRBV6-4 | CASSDLQGAQPYTF | TGTGCCAGCAGTGACTTACAGGGTGCCCAACCCTACACCTTC
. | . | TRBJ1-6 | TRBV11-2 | CASSMDSPGPLHF | TGTGCCAGCAGCATGGACAGTCCGGGACCCCTCCACTTT
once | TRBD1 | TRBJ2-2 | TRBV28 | CASLTGGAGTGELFF | TGTGCCAGCCTTACAGGGGGCGCGGGGACCGGGGAGCTGTTTTTT
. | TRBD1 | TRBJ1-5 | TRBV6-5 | CASKGQGDGNQPQHF | TGTGCCAGCAAGGGACAGGGGGATGGCAATCAGCCCCAGCATTTT
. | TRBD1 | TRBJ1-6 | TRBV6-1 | CASSEATGDNSPLHF | TGTGCCAGCAGTGAAGCGACAGGGGATAATTCACCCCTCCACTTT
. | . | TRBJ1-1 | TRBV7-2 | CASSPGSLNTEAFF | TGTGCCAGCAGCCCGGGGAGTTTGAACACTGAAGCTTTCTTT
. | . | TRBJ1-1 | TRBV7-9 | CASSFAGNTEAFF | TGTGCCAGCAGCTTTGCGGGGAACACTGAAGCTTTCTTT
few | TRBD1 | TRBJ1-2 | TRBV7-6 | CASSLGQGVGGYTF | TGTGCCAGCAGCTTGGGACAGGGGGTTGGTGGCTACACCTTC
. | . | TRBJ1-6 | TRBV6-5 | CASSYRTYNSPLHF | TGTGCCAGCAGTTACCGGACGTATAATTCACCCCTCCACTTT
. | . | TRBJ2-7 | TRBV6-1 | CAAGREASYEQYF | TGTGCCGCGGGCAGGGAGGCCTCCTACGAGCAGTACTTC
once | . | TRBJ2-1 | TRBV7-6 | CASSFNRADSYNEQFF | TGTGCCAGCAGCTTCAACAGGGCCGACTCCTACAATGAGCAGTTCTTC
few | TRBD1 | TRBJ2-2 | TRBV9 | CASSAYRGTNTGELFF | TGTGCCAGCAGCGCTTACAGGGGAACCAACACCGGGGAGCTGTTTTTT
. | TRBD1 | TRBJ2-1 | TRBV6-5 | CASSYPGGQRKDEQFF | TGTGCCAGCAGTTACCCAGGGGGCCAACGAAAAGATGAGCAGTTCTTC
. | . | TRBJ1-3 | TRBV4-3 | CASSQDLVGNTIYF | TGCGCCAGCAGCCAAGATCTGGTAGGAAACACCATATATTTT
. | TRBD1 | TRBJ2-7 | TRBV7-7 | CASSPRDRTYEQYF | TGTGCCAGCAGCCCCCGGGACAGGACCTACGAGCAGTACTTC
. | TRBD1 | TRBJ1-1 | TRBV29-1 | CSVAGEKTGVVNTEAFF | TGCAGCGTTGCGGGTGAGAAGACAGGGGTGGTGAACACTGAAGCTTTCTTT
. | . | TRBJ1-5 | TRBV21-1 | CASSKRDSPYSNQPQHF | TGTGCCAGCAGCAAGAGAGACAGTCCCTATAGCAATCAGCCCCAGCATTTT
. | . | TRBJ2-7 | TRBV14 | CASSQGQTYEQYF | TGTGCCAGCAGCCAAGGACAGACCTACGAGCAGTACTTC
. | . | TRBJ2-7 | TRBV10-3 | CAISLEEFYEQYF | TGTGCCATCAGCCTGGAAGAGTTCTACGAGCAGTACTTC
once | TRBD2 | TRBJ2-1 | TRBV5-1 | CASSLASGEVDEQFF | TGCGCCAGCAGCTTGGCCAGCGGGGAGGTCGATGAGCAGTTCTTC
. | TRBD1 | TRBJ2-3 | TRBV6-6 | CASRTGSWGTDTQYF | TGTGCCAGCAGGACAGGGAGCTGGGGCACAGATACGCAGTATTTT
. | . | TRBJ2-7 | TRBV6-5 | CASSYKVWGTYEQYF | TGTGCCAGCAGTTACAAGGTTTGGGGGACCTACGAGCAGTACTTC
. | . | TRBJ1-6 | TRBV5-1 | CASRGGSGNSPLHF | TGCGCCAGCCGAGGGGGGTCCGGTAATTCACCCCTCCACTTT